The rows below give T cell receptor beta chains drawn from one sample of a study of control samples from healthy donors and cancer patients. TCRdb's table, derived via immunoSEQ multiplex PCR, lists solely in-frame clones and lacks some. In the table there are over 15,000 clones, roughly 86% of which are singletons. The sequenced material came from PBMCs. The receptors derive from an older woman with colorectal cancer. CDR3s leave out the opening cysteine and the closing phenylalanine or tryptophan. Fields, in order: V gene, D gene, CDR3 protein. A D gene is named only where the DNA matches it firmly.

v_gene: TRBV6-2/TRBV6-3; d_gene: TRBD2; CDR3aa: ASSSPGLAGPPYEQY
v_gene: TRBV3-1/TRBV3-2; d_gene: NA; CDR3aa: ASSQDWGSNEQF
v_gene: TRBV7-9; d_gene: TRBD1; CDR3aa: ASSSGQGFGEQY
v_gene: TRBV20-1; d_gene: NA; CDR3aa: SAGHPYEQY
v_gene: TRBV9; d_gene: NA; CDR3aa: ASSVGGSPLSYEQY
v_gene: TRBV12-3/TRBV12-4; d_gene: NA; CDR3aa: ASSRGLGGYT
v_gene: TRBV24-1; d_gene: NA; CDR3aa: ATSDLQGWETQY
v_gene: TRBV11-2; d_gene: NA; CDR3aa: ASSLGDFGTVNTEAF
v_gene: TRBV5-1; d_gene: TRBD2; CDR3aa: ASSLGLDSSGANVLT
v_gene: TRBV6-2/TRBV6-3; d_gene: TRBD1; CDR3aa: ASSYVRGLSNSPLH
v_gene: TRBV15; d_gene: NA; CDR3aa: ATSRGTASSGNTIY
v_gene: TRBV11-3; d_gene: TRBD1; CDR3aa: ASSLAGTGTEAF
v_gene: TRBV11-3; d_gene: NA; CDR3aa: ASSLGGFGGASYNEQF
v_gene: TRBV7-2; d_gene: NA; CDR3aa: ASSLATPGAGYT
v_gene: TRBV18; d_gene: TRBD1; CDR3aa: ASSPGQQNTEAF
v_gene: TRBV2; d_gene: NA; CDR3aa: ASNKNRDVQETQY
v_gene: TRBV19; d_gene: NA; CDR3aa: ASSPWSSGGQETQY
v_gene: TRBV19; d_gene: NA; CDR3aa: ASSTRALSTDTQY
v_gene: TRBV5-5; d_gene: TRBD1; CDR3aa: ASSSGTGGHNEQF
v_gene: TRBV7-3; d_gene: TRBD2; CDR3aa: ASSLIGLAGGTGELF
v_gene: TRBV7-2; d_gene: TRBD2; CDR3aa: ASSTSGSYEQY
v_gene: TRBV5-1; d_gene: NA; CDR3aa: ASSGGPSYEQY
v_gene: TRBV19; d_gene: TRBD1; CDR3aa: ASRGTGVDEKLF
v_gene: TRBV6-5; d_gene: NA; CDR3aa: ASSRIISGGELF
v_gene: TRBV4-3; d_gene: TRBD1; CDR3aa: ASSQGTGAYQPQH
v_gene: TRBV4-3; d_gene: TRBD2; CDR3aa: ASSQTSGSGTDTQY
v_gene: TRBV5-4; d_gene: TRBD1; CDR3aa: ASSLGQGIGYT
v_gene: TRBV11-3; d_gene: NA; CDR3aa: ASSLTGLTGNTIY
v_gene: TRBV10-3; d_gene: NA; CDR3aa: AISERRSGGSSSYEQY
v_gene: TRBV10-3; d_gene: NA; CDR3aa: AITQGLSGNTIY
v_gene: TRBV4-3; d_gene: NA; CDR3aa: ASSHSGNTIY
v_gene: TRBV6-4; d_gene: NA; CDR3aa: ASSRDISYEQY
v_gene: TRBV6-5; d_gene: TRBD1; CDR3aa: ASSPDRGNQPQH
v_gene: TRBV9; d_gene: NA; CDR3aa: ASSQGFTDTQY
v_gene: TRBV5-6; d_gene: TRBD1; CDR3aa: ASTLFGTDSNQPQH
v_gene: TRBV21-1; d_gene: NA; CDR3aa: ASSFGLAAGQF
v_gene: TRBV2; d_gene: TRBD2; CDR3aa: ASTQRGVYNEQF
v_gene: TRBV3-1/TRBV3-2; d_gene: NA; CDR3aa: ASSQPPINQPQH
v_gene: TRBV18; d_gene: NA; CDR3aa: ATLERTGTYNEQF
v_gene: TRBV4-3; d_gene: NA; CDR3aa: ASSHLRSYNEQF
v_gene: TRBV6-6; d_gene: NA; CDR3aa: ASSYSSDSFYEQY
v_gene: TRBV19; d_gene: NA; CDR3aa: ASSPRGDSYNEQF
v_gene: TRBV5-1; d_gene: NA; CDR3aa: ASSLEMGARNTIY
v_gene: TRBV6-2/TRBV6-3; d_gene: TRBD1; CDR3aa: ASSYRTGTFNQPQH